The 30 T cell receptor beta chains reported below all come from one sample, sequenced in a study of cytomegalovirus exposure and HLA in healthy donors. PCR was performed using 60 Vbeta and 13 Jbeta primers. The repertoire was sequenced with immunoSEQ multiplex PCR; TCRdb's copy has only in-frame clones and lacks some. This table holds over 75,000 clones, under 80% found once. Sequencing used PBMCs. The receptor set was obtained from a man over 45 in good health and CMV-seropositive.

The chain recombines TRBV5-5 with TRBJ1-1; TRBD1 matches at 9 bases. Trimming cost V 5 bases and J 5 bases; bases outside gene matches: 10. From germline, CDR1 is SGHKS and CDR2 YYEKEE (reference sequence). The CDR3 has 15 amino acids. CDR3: CASRAKSGTGTEAFF. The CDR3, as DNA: TGTGCCAGCAGGGCCAAAAGCGGGACAGGGACTGAAGCTTTCTTT.

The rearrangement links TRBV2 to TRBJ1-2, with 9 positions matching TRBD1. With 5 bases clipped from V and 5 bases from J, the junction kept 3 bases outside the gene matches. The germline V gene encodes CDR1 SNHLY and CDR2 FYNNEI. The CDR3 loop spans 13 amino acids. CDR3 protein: CASSRDREYGYTF. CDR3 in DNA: TGTGCCAGCAGTCGGGACAGGGAATATGGCTACACCTTC.

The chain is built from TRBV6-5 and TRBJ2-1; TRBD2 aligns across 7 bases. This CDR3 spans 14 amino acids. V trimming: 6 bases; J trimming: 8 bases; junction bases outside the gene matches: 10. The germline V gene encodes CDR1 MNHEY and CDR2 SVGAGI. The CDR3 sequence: CASRAGLSSYEQFF. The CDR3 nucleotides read TGTGCCAGCAGAGCGGGACTGAGCAGTTATGAGCAGTTCTTC.

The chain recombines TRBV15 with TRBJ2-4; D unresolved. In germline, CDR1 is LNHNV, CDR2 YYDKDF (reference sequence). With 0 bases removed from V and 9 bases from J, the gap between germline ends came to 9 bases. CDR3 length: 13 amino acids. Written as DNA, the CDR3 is TGTGCCACCAGCAGAGACGCGGTGAGCATTCAGTACTTC. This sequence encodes CATSRDAVSIQYF.

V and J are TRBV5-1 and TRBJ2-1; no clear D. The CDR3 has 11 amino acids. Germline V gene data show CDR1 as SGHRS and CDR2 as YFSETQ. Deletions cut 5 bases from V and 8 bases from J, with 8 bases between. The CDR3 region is CASRLSDEQFF. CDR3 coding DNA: TGCGCCAGCAGGCTGTCGGATGAGCAGTTCTTC.

CDR3 sequence: CASGLVLAGGYNQPQHF. CDR3 sequence (DNA): TGTGCTAGTGGTTTGGTACTGGCAGGGGGCTACAATCAGCCCCAGCATTTT. The chain joins TRBV12-5 to TRBJ1-5, with 8 bases lining up with TRBD1. V lost 0 bases and J lost 3; bases outside the gene matches: 7. The CDR3 loop spans 17 amino acids. Germline V gene sequence: CDR1 LGHNT, CDR2 FRNRAP. Together with reference TRBV12-5 and TRBJ1-5, the CDR3 gives the full variable domain: DARVTQTPRHKVTEMGQEVTMRCQPILGHNTVFWYRQTMMQGLELLAYFRNRAPLDDSGMPKDRFSAEMPDATLATLKIQPSEPRDSAVYFCASGLVLAGGYNQPQHFGDGTRLSIL.

The CDR3: CASSVDQGTDTQYF. The CDR3 DNA reads TGTGCCAGCAGCGTAGATCAGGGAACAGATACGCAGTATTTT. This sequence joins TRBV9 and TRBJ2-3; tentative D call: TRBD1 (5 bases). Germline-derived CDR1 and CDR2 are SGDLS and YYNGEE. The CDR3 runs to 14 residues. The V gene lost 0 bases and the J gene lost 3 bases, with 8 bases spanning the gap.

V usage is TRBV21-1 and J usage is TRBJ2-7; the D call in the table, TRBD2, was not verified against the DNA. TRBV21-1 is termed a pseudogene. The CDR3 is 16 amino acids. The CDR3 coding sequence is TGTGCCAGCAGCAAAATATGGACTAGCGGGGGCTACGAGCAGTACTTC. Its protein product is CASSKIWTSGGYEQYF.

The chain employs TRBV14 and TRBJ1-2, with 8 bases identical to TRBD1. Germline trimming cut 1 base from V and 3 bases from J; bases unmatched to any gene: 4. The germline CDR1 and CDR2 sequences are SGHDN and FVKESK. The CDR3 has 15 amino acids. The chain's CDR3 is CASSQAGTGHYGYTF. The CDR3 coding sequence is TGTGCCAGCAGCCAAGCCGGGACAGGTCACTATGGCTACACCTTC.

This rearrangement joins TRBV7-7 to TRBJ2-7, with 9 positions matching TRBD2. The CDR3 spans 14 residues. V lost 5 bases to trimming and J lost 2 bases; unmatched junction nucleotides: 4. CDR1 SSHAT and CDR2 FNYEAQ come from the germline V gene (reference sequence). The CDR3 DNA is TGTGCCAGCAGCGTGGCGGGGGGGGCCTACGAGCAGTACTTC. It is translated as CASSVAGGAYEQYF.

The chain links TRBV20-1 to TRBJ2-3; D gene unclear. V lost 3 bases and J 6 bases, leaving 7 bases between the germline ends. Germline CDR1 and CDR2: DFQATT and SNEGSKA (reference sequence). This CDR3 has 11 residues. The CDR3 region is CSASARDTQYF. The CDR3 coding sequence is TGCAGTGCTAGTGCCCGGGATACGCAGTATTTT.

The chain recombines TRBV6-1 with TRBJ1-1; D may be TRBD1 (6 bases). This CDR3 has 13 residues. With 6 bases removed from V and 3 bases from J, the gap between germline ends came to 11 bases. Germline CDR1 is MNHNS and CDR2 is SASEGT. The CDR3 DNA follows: TGTGCCAGCAGCTCCAGGGGAGACACTGAAGCTTTCTTT. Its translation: CASSSRGDTEAFF.

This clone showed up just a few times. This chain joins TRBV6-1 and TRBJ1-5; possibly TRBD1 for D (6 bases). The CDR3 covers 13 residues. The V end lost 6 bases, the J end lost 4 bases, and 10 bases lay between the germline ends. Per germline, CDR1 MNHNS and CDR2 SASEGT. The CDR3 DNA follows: TGTGCCAGCAGGAGACAGGCTAATCAGCCCCAGCATTTT. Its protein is CASRRQANQPQHF.

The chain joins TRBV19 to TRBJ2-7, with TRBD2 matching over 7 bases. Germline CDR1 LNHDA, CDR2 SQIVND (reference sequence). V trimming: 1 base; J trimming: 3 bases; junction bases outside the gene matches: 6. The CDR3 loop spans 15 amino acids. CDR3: CASSIAMGGVYEQYF. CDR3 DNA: TGTGCCAGTAGTATAGCTATGGGAGGGGTCTACGAGCAGTACTTC.

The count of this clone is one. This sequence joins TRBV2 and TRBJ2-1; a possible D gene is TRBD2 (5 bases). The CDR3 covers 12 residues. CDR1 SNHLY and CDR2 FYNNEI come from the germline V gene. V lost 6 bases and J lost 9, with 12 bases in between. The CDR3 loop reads CASRVLGSEQFF. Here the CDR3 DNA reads TGTGCCAGCAGGGTACTAGGGAGTGAGCAGTTCTTC.

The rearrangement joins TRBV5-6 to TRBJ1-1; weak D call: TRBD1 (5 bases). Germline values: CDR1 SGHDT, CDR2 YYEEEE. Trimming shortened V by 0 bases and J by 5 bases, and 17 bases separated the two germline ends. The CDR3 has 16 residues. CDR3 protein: CASSLVGRIQWTEAFF. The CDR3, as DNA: TGTGCCAGCAGCTTGGTGGGGCGGATTCAGTGGACTGAAGCTTTCTTT.

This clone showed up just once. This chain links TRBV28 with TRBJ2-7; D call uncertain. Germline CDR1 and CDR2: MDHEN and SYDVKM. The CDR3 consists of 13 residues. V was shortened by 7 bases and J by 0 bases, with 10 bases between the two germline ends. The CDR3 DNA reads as TGTGCCAGCACTACCTACAGCTCCTACGAGCAGTACTTC. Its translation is CASTTYSSYEQYF.

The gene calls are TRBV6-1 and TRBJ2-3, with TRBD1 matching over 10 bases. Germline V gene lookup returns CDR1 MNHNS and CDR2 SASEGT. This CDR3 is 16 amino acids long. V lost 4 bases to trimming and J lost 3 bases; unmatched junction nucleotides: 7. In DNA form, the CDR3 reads TGTGCCAGCAGTGCCTTGGACAGGGGGGGAACAGATACGCAGTATTTT. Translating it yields CASSALDRGGTDTQYF.

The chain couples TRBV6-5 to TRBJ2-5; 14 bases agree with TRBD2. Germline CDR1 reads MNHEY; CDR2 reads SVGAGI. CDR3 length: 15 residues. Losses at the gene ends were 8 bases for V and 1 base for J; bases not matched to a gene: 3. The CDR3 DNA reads TGTGCCAGCGGGGGGACTAGCGGGGGCCAAGAGACCCAGTACTTC. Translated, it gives CASGGTSGGQETQYF.

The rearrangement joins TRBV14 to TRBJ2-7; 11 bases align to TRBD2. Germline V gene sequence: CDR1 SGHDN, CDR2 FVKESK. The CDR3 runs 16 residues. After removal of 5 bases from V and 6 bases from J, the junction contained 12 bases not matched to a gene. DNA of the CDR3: TGTGCCAGCAGCGATTCTAGCGGGGGGAGAACTTTCGAGCAGTACTTC. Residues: CASSDSSGGRTFEQYF.

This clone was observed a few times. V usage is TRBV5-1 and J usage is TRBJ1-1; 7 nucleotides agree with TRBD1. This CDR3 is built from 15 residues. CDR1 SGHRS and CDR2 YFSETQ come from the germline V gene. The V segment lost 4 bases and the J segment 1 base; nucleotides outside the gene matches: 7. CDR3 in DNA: TGCGCCAGCAGCCCACTCGGGACAGAGAACACTGAAGCTTTCTTT. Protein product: CASSPLGTENTEAFF. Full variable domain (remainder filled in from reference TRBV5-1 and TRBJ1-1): KAGVTQTPRYLIKTRGQQVTLSCSPISGHRSVSWYQQTPGQGLQFLFEYFSETQRNKGNFPGRFSGRQFSNSRSEMNVSTLELGDSALYLCASSPLGTENTEAFFGQGTRLTVV.

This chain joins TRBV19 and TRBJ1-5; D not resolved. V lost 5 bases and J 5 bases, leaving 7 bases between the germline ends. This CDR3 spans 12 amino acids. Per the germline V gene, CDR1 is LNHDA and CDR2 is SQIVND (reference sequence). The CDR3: CASSRQDQPQHF. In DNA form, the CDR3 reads TGTGCCAGTAGTCGGCAGGATCAGCCCCAGCATTTT.

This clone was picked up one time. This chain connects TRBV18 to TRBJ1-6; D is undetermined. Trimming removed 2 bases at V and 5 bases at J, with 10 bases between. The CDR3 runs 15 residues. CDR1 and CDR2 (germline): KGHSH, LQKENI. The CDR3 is CASSPGAGNNSPLHF. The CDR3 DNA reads TGTGCCAGCTCACCAGGTGCCGGGAATAATTCACCCCTCCACTTT.

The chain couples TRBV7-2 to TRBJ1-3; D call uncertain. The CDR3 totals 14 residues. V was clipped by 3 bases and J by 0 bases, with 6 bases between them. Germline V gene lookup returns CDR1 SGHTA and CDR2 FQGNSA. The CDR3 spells CASSFMSSGNTIYF. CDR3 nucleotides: TGTGCCAGCAGCTTCATGAGCTCTGGAAACACCATATATTTT.

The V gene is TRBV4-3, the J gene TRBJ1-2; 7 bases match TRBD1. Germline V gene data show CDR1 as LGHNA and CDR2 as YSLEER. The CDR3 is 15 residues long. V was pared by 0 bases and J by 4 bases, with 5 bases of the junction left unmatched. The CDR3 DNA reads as TGCGCCAGCAGCCAAGATACAGGGGAAAGCTATGGCTACACCTTC. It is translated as CASSQDTGESYGYTF.

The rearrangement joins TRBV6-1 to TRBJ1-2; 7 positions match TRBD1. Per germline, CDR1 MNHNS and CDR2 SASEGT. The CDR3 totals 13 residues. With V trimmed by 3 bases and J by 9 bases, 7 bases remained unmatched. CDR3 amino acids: CASSEGTATSYTF. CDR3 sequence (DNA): TGTGCCAGCAGTGAGGGGACAGCCACAAGCTACACCTTC.

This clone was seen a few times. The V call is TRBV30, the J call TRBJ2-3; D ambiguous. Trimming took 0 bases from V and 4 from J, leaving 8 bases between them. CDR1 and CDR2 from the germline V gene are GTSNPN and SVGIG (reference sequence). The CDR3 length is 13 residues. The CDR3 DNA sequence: TGTGCCTGGAGTGTTCTTCCGTCAGATACGCAGTATTTT. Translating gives CAWSVLPSDTQYF.

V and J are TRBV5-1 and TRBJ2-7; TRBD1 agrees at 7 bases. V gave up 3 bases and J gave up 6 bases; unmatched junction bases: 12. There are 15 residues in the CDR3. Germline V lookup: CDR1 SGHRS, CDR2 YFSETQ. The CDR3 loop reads CASSWKVAGGVEQYF. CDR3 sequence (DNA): TGCGCCAGCAGCTGGAAAGTTGCAGGGGGTGTCGAGCAGTACTTC.

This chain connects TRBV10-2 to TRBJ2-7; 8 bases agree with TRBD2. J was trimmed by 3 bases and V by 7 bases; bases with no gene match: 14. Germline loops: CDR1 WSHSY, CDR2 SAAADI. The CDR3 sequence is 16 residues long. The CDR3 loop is CASTGGASRGDYEQYF. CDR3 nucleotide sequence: TGCGCCAGCACGGGGGGGGCTAGTCGGGGAGACTACGAGCAGTACTTC.

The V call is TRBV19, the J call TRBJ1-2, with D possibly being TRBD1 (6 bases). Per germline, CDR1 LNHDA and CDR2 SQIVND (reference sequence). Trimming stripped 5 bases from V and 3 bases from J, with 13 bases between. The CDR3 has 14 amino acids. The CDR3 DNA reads TGTGCCAGTAGTCAACGGACAGAATACTATGGCTACACCTTC. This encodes CASSQRTEYYGYTF.